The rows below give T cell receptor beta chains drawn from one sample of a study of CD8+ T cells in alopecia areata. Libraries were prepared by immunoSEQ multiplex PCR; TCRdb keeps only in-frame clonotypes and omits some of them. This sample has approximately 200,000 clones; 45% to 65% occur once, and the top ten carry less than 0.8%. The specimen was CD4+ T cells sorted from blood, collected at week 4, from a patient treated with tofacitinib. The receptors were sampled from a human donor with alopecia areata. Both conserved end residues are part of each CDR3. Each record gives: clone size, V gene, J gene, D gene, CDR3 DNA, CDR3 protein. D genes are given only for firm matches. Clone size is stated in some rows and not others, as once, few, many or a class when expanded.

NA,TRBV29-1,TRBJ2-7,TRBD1,TGCAGCGTAGACGAGACAGGGGTGGACGAGCAGTACTTC,CSVDETGVDEQYF
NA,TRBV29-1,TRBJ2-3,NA,TGCAGCGTTGATGGACCTAGCACAGATACGCAGTATTTT,CSVDGPSTDTQYF
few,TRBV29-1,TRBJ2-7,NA,TGCAGCGCCTCGCGGGGCGACTCCTACGAGCAGTACTTC,CSASRGDSYEQYF
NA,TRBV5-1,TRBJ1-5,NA,TGCGCCAGCAGCTTGGCTGTAAATAGCAATCAGCCCCAGCATTTT,CASSLAVNSNQPQHF
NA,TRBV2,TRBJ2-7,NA,TGTGCCAGCAGTGATGGACCTGTAGGAGAGCAGTACTTC,CASSDGPVGEQYF
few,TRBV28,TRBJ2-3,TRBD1,TGTGCCAGCAGGCAACAGGGGGTTCGGGCAGATACGCAGTATTTT,CASRQQGVRADTQYF
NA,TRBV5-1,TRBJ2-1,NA,TGCGCCAGCAGCTTAGTGGTGGGCAATGAGCAGTTCTTC,CASSLVVGNEQFF
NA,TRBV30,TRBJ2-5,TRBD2,TGTGCCTGGACCATGTCTAGCGGGCTAGAGACCCAGTACTTC,CAWTMSSGLETQYF
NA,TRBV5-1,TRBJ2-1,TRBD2,TGCGCCAGCAGCACAGGGACTAGCGGGAGGAGGCGCGTCCATGAGCAGTTCTTC,CASSTGTSGRRRVHEQFF
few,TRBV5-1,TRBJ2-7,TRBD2,TGCGCCAGCAGCTGGCCCCTAGCGGGAGTTAACGAGCAGTACTTC,CASSWPLAGVNEQYF
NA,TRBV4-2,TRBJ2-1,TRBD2,TGTGCCAGCAGGCTAGAGCGGGAGGCCTCCCATGAGCAGTTCTTC,CASRLEREASHEQFF
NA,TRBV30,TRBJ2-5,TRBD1,TGTGCCTGGCTCGGGTGGGGACAGGGGAAGGAGACCCAGTACTTC,CAWLGWGQGKETQYF
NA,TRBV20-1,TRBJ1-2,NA,TGCAGTGTGACACTAAACTATGGCTACACCTTC,CSVTLNYGYTF
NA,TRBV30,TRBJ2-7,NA,TGTGCCTGGACGGGGGGCTCTGTCAACTACGAGCAGTACTTC,CAWTGGSVNYEQYF
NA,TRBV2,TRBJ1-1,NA,TGTGCCAGCAGTGATCAAGGGACTGAAGCTTTCTTT,CASSDQGTEAFF
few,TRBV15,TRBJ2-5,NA,TGTGCCACCAGCAGAGACAGGGAAGAGACCCAGTACTTC,CATSRDREETQYF
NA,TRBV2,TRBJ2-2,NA,TGTGCCAGCAGTGAACAGGGAGGCGCCGGGGAGCTGTTTTTT,CASSEQGGAGELFF
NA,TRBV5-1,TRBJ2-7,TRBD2,TGCGCCAGCAGATCGGGGGGTGACGTGGGCGAGCAGTACTTC,CASRSGGDVGEQYF
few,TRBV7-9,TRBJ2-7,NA,TGTGCCAGCAGCATACCTCAGGGGGGAGACGAGCAGTACTTC,CASSIPQGGDEQYF
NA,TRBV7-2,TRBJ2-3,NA,TGTGCCAGCAGCTTATTGCGGAACACAGATACGCAGTATTTT,CASSLLRNTDTQYF
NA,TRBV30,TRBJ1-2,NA,TGTGCCTGGAGTGCAAGTTTTGACAGCCACTATGGCTACACCTTC,CAWSASFDSHYGYTF
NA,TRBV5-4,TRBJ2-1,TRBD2,TGTGCCAGCAGCTTGGTGGCTAGCGGGAACAATGAGCAGTTCTTC,CASSLVASGNNEQFF
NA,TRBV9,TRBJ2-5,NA,TGTGCCACCTACCCGGAGAGGAGGGAGAAAGAGACCCAGTACTTC,CATYPERREKETQYF
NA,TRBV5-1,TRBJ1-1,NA,TGCGCCAGCAGCCTGGAGGTGATCCCGAACACTGAAGCTTTCTTT,CASSLEVIPNTEAFF
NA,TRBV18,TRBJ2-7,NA,TGTGCCAGCCAGGGCTTAGCGCCCTACGAGCAGTACTTC,CASQGLAPYEQYF
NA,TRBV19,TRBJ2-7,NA,TGTGCCAGTAGCCCCGGGACATCAACCTTGTGGGAGCAGTACTTC,CASSPGTSTLWEQYF
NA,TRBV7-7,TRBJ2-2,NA,TGTGCCAGCAGAGCCCTGGACACCCACACCGGGGAGCTGTTTTTT,CASRALDTHTGELFF
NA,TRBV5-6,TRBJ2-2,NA,TGTGCCAGCAGCCCTCTACTTGGTGGAGGGTCGTCGGGGGAGCTGTTTTTT,CASSPLLGGGSSGELFF
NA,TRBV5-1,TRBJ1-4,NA,TGTGCCAGCAGCTTGGGGGTCTACAATGAAAAACTGTTTTTT,CASSLGVYNEKLFF
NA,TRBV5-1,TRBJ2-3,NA,TGCGCCAGCAGCTACACAGCAGATACGCAGTATTTT,CASSYTADTQYF
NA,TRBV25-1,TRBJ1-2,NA,TGTGCCAGCAGTGAGTACCGAGAAGGCTACACCTTC,CASSEYREGYTF
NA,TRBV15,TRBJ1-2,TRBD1,TGTGCCACCAGCAGAGGTCGGACAGGGGAAGATAACTATGGCTACACCTTC,CATSRGRTGEDNYGYTF
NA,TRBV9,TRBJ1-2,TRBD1,TGTGCCAGCAGCGGAAACAGGGGGCGCGCCTATGGCTACACCTTC,CASSGNRGRAYGYTF
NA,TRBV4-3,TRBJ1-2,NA,TGCGCCAGCAGCCAAGAACCTCCTAACTATGGCTACACCTTC,CASSQEPPNYGYTF
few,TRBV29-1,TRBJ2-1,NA,TGCAGCGTTGGCGTGGCTAGCCTCTACAATGAGCAGTTCTTC,CSVGVASLYNEQFF
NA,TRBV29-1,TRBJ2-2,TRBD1,TGCAGCGTGGCTGACAGGGGGAACACCGGGGAGCTGTTTTTT,CSVADRGNTGELFF
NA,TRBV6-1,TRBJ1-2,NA,TGTGCCAGCAGTGGGGACAACTATGGCTACACCTTC,CASSGDNYGYTF
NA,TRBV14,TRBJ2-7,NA,TGTGCCAGCAGCCCTCCCGAAGGCCGGGCGAACCTCTACGAGCAGTACTTC,CASSPPEGRANLYEQYF
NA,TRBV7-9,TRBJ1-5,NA,TGTGCCAGCAGCTTCTCCGGTGGGGGCAATCAGCCCCAGCATTTT,CASSFSGGGNQPQHF
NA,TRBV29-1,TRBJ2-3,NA,TGCAGCGTTATGACGGGCCGGGATACGCAGTATTTT,CSVMTGRDTQYF
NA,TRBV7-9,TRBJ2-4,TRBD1,TGTGCCAGCAGCTTAGGGCAGGGGGCGCCCAAAAACATTCAGTACTTC,CASSLGQGAPKNIQYF
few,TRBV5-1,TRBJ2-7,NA,TGCGCCAGCAGCTTCTTGGGGGATGAGCAGTACTTC,CASSFLGDEQYF
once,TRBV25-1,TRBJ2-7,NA,TGTGCCAGCAGTGACCTTAGTTACGAGCAGTACTTC,CASSDLSYEQYF
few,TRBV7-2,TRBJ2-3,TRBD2,TGTGCCAGCAGCTTCCTAGCGGGGACCACAGATACGCAGTATTTT,CASSFLAGTTDTQYF
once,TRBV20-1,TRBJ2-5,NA,TGCAGTTTTAAGTCAAGGGAGACCCAGTACTTC,CSFKSRETQYF
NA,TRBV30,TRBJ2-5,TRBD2,TGTGCCTGGGGTGGCGGGAGGGAGGAAACCCAGTACTTC,CAWGGGREETQYF
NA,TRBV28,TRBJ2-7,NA,TGTGCCAGCAGTCAACAGGGATACGAGCAGTACTTC,CASSQQGYEQYF
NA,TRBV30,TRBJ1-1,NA,TGTGCCTGGAGTGTACTCCCCCGAGCTTTCTTT,CAWSVLPRAFF